This T cell receptor beta chain came from a study of shared clonotypes between healthy human individuals. Study-wide context: There were three CD4 naive, three CD4 memory, two CD8 naive and one CD8 memory plates per donor.

A CD45RA-negative memory subset and a CD45RA+ naive subset were separated from the CD4+ cells. Trimming pared 1 base from V and 5 bases from J, leaving 9 bases between. There are 14 residues in the CDR3. Germline loops: CDR1 SGHTA, CDR2 FQGNSA. Method: immunoSEQ multiplex PCR; TCRdb's copy keeps in-frame clones and lacks some. The top ten hold 0.55% to 0.7% of the sample, which has about 1.1 million clones, around 78% seen once. The chain has TRBV7-2 and TRBJ1-5; D ambiguous. Input material: memory CD4+ T cells from PBMCs. Subset: CD45RA-negative fraction. This clonotype was sampled from a man in his late teens or twenties in good health. Some clones in this sample may be carry-over from other donors' samples. The CDR3: CASSLVPHYQPQHF. The CDR3 region has the DNA TGTGCCAGCAGCTTAGTGCCACATTATCAGCCCCAGCATTTT.